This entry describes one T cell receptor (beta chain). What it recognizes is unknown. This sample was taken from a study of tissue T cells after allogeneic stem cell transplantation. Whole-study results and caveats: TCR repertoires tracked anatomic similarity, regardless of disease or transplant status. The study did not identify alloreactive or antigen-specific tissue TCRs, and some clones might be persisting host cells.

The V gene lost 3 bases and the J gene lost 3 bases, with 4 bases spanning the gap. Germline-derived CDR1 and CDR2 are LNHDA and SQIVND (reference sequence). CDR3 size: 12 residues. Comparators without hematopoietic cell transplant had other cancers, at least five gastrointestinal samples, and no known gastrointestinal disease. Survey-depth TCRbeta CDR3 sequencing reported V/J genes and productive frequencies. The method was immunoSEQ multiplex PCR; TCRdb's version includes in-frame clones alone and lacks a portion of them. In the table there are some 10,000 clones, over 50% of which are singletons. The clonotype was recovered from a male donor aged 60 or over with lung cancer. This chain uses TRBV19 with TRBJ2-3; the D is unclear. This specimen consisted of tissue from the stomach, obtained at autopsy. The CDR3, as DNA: TGTGCCAGTAGTATGGGTACAGATACGCAGTATTTT. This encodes CASSMGTDTQYF.